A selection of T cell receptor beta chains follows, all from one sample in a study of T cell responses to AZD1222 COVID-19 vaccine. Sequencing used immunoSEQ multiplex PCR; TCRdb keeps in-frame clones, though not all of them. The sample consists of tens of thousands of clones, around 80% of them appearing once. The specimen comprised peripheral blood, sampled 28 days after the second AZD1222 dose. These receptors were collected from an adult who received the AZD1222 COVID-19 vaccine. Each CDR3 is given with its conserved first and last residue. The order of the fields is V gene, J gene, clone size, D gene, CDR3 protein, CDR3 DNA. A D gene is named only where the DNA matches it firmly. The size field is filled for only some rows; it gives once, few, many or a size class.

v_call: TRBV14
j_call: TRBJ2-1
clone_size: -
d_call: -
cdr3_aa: CASSPRHGSYNEQFF
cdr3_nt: TGTGCCAGCAGCCCTCGGCATGGTTCCTACAATGAGCAGTTCTTC

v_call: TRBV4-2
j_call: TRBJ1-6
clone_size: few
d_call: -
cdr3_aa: CASSQDSGLPLHF
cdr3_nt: TGTGCCAGCAGCCAAGATTCGGGTCTACCCCTCCACTTT

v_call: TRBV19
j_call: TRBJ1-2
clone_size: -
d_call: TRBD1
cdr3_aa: CASSRTGTDYGYTF
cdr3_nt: TGTGCCAGTAGTAGGACAGGGACAGACTATGGCTACACCTTC

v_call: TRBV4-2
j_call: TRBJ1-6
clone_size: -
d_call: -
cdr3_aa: CASSQPPGSDNSPLHF
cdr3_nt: TGTGCCAGCAGCCAGCCTCCGGGCTCAGATAATTCACCCCTCCACTTT

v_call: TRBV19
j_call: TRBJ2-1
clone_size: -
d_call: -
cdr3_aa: CASSIWVSGGSYNEQFF
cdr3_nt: TGTGCCAGTAGTATTTGGGTCTCGGGGGGCTCTTACAATGAGCAGTTCTTC

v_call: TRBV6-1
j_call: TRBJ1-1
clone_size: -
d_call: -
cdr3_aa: CASSEVTLSEAFF
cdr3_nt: TGTGCCAGCAGTGAAGTGACACTTTCGGAAGCTTTCTTT

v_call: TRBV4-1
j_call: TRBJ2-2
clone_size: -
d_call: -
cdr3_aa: CASSQEGVGTYTGELFF
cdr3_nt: TGCGCCAGCAGCCAAGAAGGCGTCGGAACGTACACCGGGGAGCTGTTTTTT

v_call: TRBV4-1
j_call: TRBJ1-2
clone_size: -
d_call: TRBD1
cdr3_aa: CASSLHLRQGSYGYTF
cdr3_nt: TGCGCCAGCAGCCTCCACCTTAGACAGGGGTCCTATGGCTACACCTTC

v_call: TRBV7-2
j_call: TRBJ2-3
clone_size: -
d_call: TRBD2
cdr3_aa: CASSSPPGTSLTDTQYF
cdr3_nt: TGTGCCAGCAGCTCGCCACCCGGGACTAGCCTCACAGATACGCAGTATTTT

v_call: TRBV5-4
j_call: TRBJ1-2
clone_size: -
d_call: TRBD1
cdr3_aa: CASSSPGQRNYGYTF
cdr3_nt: TGTGCCAGCAGCTCCCCGGGACAGAGAAACTATGGCTACACCTTC

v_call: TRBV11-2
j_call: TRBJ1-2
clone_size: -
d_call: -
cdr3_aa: CASSPRRDRGYGYTF
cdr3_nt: TGTGCCAGCAGCCCAAGAAGAGATCGGGGGTATGGCTACACCTTC

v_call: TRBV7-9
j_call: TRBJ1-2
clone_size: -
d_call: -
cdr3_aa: CASSPQIYGYTF
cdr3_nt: TGTGCCAGCAGCCCGCAGATCTATGGCTACACCTTC

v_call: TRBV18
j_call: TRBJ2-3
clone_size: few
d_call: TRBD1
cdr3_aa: CASSLGQGYTDTQYF
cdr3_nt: TGTGCCAGCTCCCTCGGACAGGGTTACACAGATACGCAGTATTTT

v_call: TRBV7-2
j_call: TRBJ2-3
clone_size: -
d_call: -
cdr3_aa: CASSLTWDTQYF
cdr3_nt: TGTGCCAGCAGCTTAACTTGGGATACGCAGTATTTT

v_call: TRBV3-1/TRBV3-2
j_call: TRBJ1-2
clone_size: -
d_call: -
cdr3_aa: CASNPSFSGTGNYGYTF
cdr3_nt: TGTGCCAGCAACCCTAGCTTCTCGGGAACAGGGAACTATGGCTACACCTTC